This T cell receptor (beta chain) came from a study of T cells in Graves' hyperthyroidism and ophthalmopathy. There were TCR beta CDR3 regions amplified from RNA transcripts. Initially, a first-round RT-PCR of the TCR CDR3 employed the HTBI primer set. In TCRdb, the multiplex PCR reads were re-called with MiXCR into one record per CDR3 protein. The repertoire holds about 600,000 distinct CDR3 sequences, about 14% seen once, with 7% to 9% in the top ten. With 6 bases clipped from V and 5 bases from J, the junction kept 10 bases outside the gene matches. The CDR3 totals 16 residues. In germline, CDR1 is MGHRA, CDR2 YSYEKL. This clonotype was found many times.

This rearrangement joins TRBV4-1 to TRBJ2-1, with TRBD2 matching 10 bases. The sample consisted of blood. This receptor was taken from a woman in her late teens or twenties with Graves' ophthalmopathy. The DNA of the CDR3 is TGCGCCAGCAGTCTATTAGCGGGAGGCGGGGACAATGAGCAGTTCTTC. Translated, it gives CASSLLAGGGDNEQFF.